This entry concerns a single TCR beta chain. There are many counts of this clone. Its antigen target is currently unknown. Base qualities are missing; no much larger clone stands one base away. Its CDR3 holds 13 amino acids, cysteine through phenylalanine. The DNA shown is the 39-base CDR3, in frame from base 1. In the germline V gene, CDR1 corresponds to SGHVS and CDR2 to FQNEAQ. V loses 7 bases of germline sequence and J loses 0 bases, and the interval between the two ends is 10 bases. The data stem from a study of metastatic and nonmetastatic thyroid tumors (dated by TCRdb to 2018 to 2020). Regarding the complete study: Repertoires from peripheral blood and from tumor or nodule tissue samples of malignant and benign thyroid patients were compared. General findings and caveats noted by the study authors: TCR beta diversity was reported as significantly higher in malignant tumors than in benign nodules, in both blood and tumor samples.

Library creation used PCR. The instrument was an Illumina HiSeq 4000. High-throughput sequencing was used to profile the CDR3 region of the TCR beta-chain in every patient. The source study handled its data this way. The researchers built a classifier to tell apart papillary thyroid cancer patients with distant metastasis, based on CDR3 differences among clinicopathological groups. The Shannon index was used to measure repertoire diversity, and the Morisita-Horn index was used to measure how similar tumor and blood repertoires were. TCRdb ran its own pipeline on the public reads, namely fastp trimming at Q25 and MiXCR clone calling, and kept in-frame beta chains. For this entry, the V and J calls and clone size follow TCRdb and not the study's own pipeline. In this sample the table shows about 40,000 clones, around 16% of which occur a single time. 3.5% to 4% of the sample goes to the ten largest clones.

No patient had received any treatment before thyroid surgery. Patient clinical samples collected from the early 2010s to the late 2010s were retrospectively analysed using T-cell receptor beta sequencing. The clonotype comes from a female donor with papillary thyroid cancer or a benign thyroid nodule (not recorded which). Some clones in this sample may be carry-over from other donors' samples. Sequenced input: blood. The V gene is TRBV7-8 and the J gene is TRBJ2-7; the D gene assignment is ambiguous. DNA sequence: TGTGCCAGCAAACCCCCGGGCTCCTACGAGCAGTACTTC. The encoded protein is CASKPPGSYEQYF.